Reported below is one TCR beta chain. It was approximately 9.8 x 10^4 TCR templates that were assayed per sample. TCRdb's copy holds only in-frame clones and misses some; the assay was immunoSEQ multiplex PCR. In the table there are about 120,000 clones, roughly 94% of which are singletons. This CDR3 comprises 15 residues. The V end was cut by 6 bases, the J end by 1 base, with 13 bases between. The V gene's germline CDR1 is MDHEN and CDR2 SYDVKM. The data derive from a study of siplizumab effects on memory and regulatory T cells. This receptor was obtained from a human donor in good health. V is TRBV28 and J is TRBJ1-3; no firm D call. Sequenced material: non-Treg CD4+ T cells sorted from blood. This CDR3 is CASRSGEVSGNTIYF. The CDR3 DNA follows: TGTGCCAGCAGGTCCGGGGAAGTTTCTGGAAACACCATATATTTT. Full variable domain (rest looked up from reference TRBV28 and TRBJ1-3): DVKVTQSSRYLVKRTGEKVFLECVQDMDHENMFWYRQDPGLGLRLIYFSYDVKMKEKGDIPEGYSVSREKKERFSLILESASTNQTSMYLCASRSGEVSGNTIYFGEGSWLTVV.